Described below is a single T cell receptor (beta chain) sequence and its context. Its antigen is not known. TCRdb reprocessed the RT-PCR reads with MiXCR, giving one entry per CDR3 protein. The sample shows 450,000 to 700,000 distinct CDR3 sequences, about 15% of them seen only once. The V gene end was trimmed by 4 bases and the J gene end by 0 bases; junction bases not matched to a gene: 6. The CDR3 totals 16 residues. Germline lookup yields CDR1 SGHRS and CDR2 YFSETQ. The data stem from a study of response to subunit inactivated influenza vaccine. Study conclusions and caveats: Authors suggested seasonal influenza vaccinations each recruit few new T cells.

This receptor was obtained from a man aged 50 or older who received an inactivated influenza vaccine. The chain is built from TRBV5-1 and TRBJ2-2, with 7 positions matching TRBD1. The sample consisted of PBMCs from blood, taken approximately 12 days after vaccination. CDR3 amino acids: CASSAPDRSNTGELFF. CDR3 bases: TGCGCCAGCAGCGCCCCGGACAGGTCGAACACCGGGGAGCTGTTTTTT.